The 5 T cell receptor beta chains presented below share a single source sample, sequenced in a study of T cell repertoires in ileal Crohn's disease. TCRdb's table, derived via immunoSEQ multiplex PCR, lists solely in-frame clones and lacks some. Among roughly 9,600 clones listed, approximately 82% were seen once. Source material: ileal tissue. The receptors come from an adult with Crohn's disease.

The V and J genes are TRBV5-1 and TRBJ2-2; 9 bases align to TRBD2. This CDR3 comprises 18 residues. V dropped 4 bases and J dropped 2; count of bases not matched to a gene: 12. Germline assignment: CDR1 SGHRS and CDR2 YFSETQ. CDR3 protein: CASSAVERGVLNTGELFF. DNA for the CDR3: TGCGCCAGCAGCGCGGTCGAGCGGGGGGTCCTAAACACCGGGGAGCTGTTTTTT.

The rearrangement joins TRBV7-3 to TRBJ2-3; D not certain. Trimming removed 0 bases from V and 4 bases from J, with 8 bases in between. Germline CDR1 reads SGHTA; CDR2 reads FQGTGA. The CDR3 totals 14 residues. This CDR3 reads CASSLTWASDTQYF. CDR3 DNA: TGTGCCAGCAGCTTAACGTGGGCGTCAGATACGCAGTATTTT.

To note about this clone: The junction departs from germline at one end; a sequencing error may be responsible. The rearrangement joins TRBV6-1 to TRBJ1-5, with TRBD1 as a possible D gene (5 bases). This CDR3 is built from 10 residues. CDR1 is MNHNS, CDR2 SASEGT, per germline. CDR3 nucleotide sequence: TGTGCCAGCAGTGCCGGGACTGTCGCCTTT. As protein: CASSAGTVAF.

This rearrangement joins TRBV27 to TRBJ2-5; 7 nucleotides agree with TRBD2. The CDR3 covers 13 residues. From germline, CDR1 is MNHEY and CDR2 SMNVEV (reference sequence). V was pared by 6 bases and J by 4 bases, with 5 bases of the junction left unmatched. CDR3 bases: TGTGCCAGCAGCCCAGGGAGGGGAGAGACCCAGTACTTC. This codes for CASSPGRGETQYF.

V and J are TRBV30 and TRBJ2-7; tentative D call: TRBD1 (6 bases). Germline CDR1 and CDR2: GTSNPN and SVGIG (reference sequence). The CDR3 runs to 14 residues. V lost 3 bases, J lost 2 bases, and 14 bases lay in between. Written as DNA, the CDR3 is TGTGCCTGGAGAGCCGGGACACTAGCCTACGAGCAGTACTTC. Amino acids: CAWRAGTLAYEQYF.